These 20 T cell receptor beta chains originate from one sample sequenced in a study of blood T cell repertoires in COVID-19. Clones were read by immunoSEQ multiplex PCR, and TCRdb kept only the in-frame ones, dropping some. The table shows 150,000 to 200,000 clones, with 85% occurring only once. Input material: peripheral blood. The receptor set was obtained from a human donor with acute or convalescent COVID-19. The donor label of this sample is uncertain.

This clone was found a few times. The rearrangement uses TRBV6-5 and TRBJ2-7; TRBD2 matches at 10 bases. Germline V lookup: CDR1 MNHEY, CDR2 SVGAGI. Trimming cost V 7 bases and J 0 bases; bases outside gene matches: 6. This CDR3 spans 15 amino acids. The CDR3 DNA follows: TGTGCCAGCACCTCAGCGGGGGGGGGCTCCTACGAGCAGTACTTC. Residues: CASTSAGGGSYEQYF.

The rearrangement links TRBV4-3 to TRBJ2-1; 7 bases map to TRBD2. The CDR3 totals 17 residues. Germline trimming cut 0 bases from V and 5 bases from J; bases unmatched to any gene: 10. Germline-derived CDR1 and CDR2 are LGHNA and YSLEER. The CDR3 DNA sequence: TGCGCCAGCAGCCAAGACCAGACTAGCCCCGTGGACAATGAGCAGTTCTTC. It encodes CASSQDQTSPVDNEQFF.

The chain combines TRBV6-1 with TRBJ2-7, with D maybe TRBD1 (6 bases). The CDR3 spans 12 residues. The ends were cut back, 2 bases at V and 4 bases at J, with 6 bases in the middle. Germline V gene sequence: CDR1 MNHNS, CDR2 SASEGT. This chain's CDR3 is CASSEQGYEQYF. DNA for the CDR3: TGTGCCAGCAGTGAACAGGGGTACGAGCAGTACTTC.

This clone was picked up one time. The CDR3 nucleotides read TGTGCCAGCCCCTATCGTGACAGGGGAGTCGACGAGCAGTACTTC. The encoded protein is CASPYRDRGVDEQYF. The V call is TRBV21-1, the J call TRBJ2-7; TRBD1, the D gene given by the table, was not confirmed from the DNA. TRBV21-1 is a recognized pseudogene. The CDR3 runs 15 residues.

The chain couples TRBV21-1 to TRBJ1-4; the table gives TRBD1 as D, unverified against the DNA. TRBV21-1 is a pseudogene locus. The CDR3 is 15 amino acids. Written as DNA, the CDR3 is TGTGCCAGCAGCGAGATCGGGACAGGGGATGAAAAACTGTTTTTT. Residues: CASSEIGTGDEKLFF.

This chain connects TRBV7-3 to TRBJ2-1; TRBD2 matches at 10 bases. The germline V gene has CDR1 SGHTA and CDR2 FQGTGA. V lost 3 bases to trimming and J lost 3 bases; unmatched junction nucleotides: 8. The CDR3 is made up of 17 amino acids. CDR3 in DNA: TGTGCCAGCAGCTTGAATTCAGCGGGGGGGAACTACAATGAGCAGTTCTTC. This sequence encodes CASSLNSAGGNYNEQFF.

This chain links TRBV30 with TRBJ2-1; no definite D call. The V end was cut by 3 bases, the J end by 0 bases, with 12 bases between. Germline V gene data show CDR1 as GTSNPN and CDR2 as SVGIG (reference sequence). This CDR3 comprises 15 residues. Here the CDR3 DNA reads TGTGCCTGGAGCAGCTCTAGGAGCTCCTACAATGAGCAGTTCTTC. It yields the protein CAWSSSRSSYNEQFF. The full variable domain, completed using reference TRBV30 and TRBJ2-1, is SQTIHQWPATLVQPVGSPLSLECTVEGTSNPNLYWYRQAAGRGLQLLFYSVGIGQISSEVPQNLSASRPQDRQFILSSKKLLLSDSGFYLCAWSSSRSSYNEQFFGPGTRLTVL.

V usage is TRBV6-6 and J usage is TRBJ2-1; 9 nucleotides line up with TRBD2. The V gene end was trimmed by 5 bases and the J gene end by 6 bases; junction bases not matched to a gene: 11. This CDR3 is 16 amino acids long. The V gene's germline CDR1 is MNHNY and CDR2 SVGAGI (reference sequence). CDR3 protein: CASSPLGSGGGNEQFF. DNA for the CDR3: TGTGCCAGCAGTCCCTTGGGTAGCGGGGGTGGCAATGAGCAGTTCTTC.

In its sample, this clone was seen once. Other DNA sequences in the sample encode the same CDR3. The V and J genes are TRBV9 and TRBJ1-5; possible D gene TRBD1, 5 bases. V lost 2 bases to trimming and J lost 5 bases, with 8 bases between them. Germline lookup yields CDR1 SGDLS and CDR2 YYNGEE. The CDR3 consists of 13 residues. The CDR3 DNA reads as TGTGCCAGCAGCGTTCAGGGCGATCAGCCCCAGCATTTT. This encodes CASSVQGDQPQHF.

The chain uses TRBV14 and TRBJ2-1; TRBD2 matches at 12 bases. The CDR3 is 17 amino acids. The germline V gene has CDR1 SGHDN and CDR2 FVKESK. With V trimmed by 1 base and J by 6 bases, 7 bases remained unmatched. The DNA for the CDR3 is TGTGCCAGCAGCCAAGGGAGACTAGCGGGGGTTTCCAATGAGCAGTTCTTC. Amino acids: CASSQGRLAGVSNEQFF.

The rearrangement uses TRBV7-9 and TRBJ2-2; a possible D gene is TRBD2 (6 bases). The CDR3 is made up of 15 amino acids. Looked up from germline, CDR1 is SEHNR and CDR2 is FQNEAQ (reference sequence). V dropped 1 base and J dropped 4 bases, with 10 bases sitting between them. The CDR3 bases are TGTGCCAGCAGCTTAGGCAGGGAGGTCACCGGGGAGCTGTTTTTT. Protein: CASSLGREVTGELFF.

A few counts support this clone. CDR3: CAWTREGWGTRIWISGANVLTF. Here the CDR3 DNA reads TGTGCCTGGACCAGGGAGGGTTGGGGGACTCGAATTTGGATCTCTGGGGCCAACGTCCTGACTTTC. The rearrangement links TRBV30 to TRBJ2-6; 7 bases fit TRBD2. This CDR3 has 22 amino acids. Germline-derived CDR1 and CDR2 are GTSNPN and SVGIG (reference sequence). J was trimmed by 0 bases and V by 4 bases; bases with no gene match: 24.

This chain connects TRBV30 to TRBJ2-7; 7 bases match TRBD1. The germline V gene has CDR1 GTSNPN and CDR2 SVGIG (reference sequence). This CDR3 has 12 amino acids. The junction had 2 bases not matched to a gene; V was cut back by 2 bases and J by 4 bases. This CDR3 is CAWSYRGYEQYF. CDR3 nucleotide sequence: TGTGCCTGGAGTTACAGGGGATACGAGCAGTACTTC.

This chain connects TRBV6-5 to TRBJ1-1; tentative D call: TRBD1 (5 bases). The CDR3 is made up of 14 amino acids. The V gene's germline CDR1 is MNHEY and CDR2 SVGAGI. V was cut by 11 bases and J by 0 bases, with 16 bases left in between. In DNA, the CDR3 is TGTGCCGCCGAGGAGGGGAACATGAACACTGAAGCTTTCTTT. Its translation: CAAEEGNMNTEAFF.

This clone was seen a single time. The J gene is TRBJ2-1, the V gene TRBV10-3, with TRBD2 identical over 12 bases. This CDR3 has 17 residues. Germline V gene lookup returns CDR1 ENHRY and CDR2 SYGVKD. The V gene end was trimmed by 2 bases and the J gene end by 6 bases; junction bases not matched to a gene: 8. CDR3: CAISELASGGAGNEQFF. The CDR3, as DNA: TGTGCCATCAGTGAGCTGGCTAGCGGGGGGGCGGGCAATGAGCAGTTCTTC.

This clone has at least ten counts. V and J are TRBV30 and TRBJ2-2; weak D call: TRBD1 (5 bases). Germline assignment: CDR1 GTSNPN and CDR2 SVGIG (reference sequence). Trimming removed 1 base at V and 7 bases at J, with 16 bases between. The CDR3 spans 15 residues. The CDR3 DNA reads as TGTGCCTGGAGTGGGCTTGGGCAGGGCGGCGGGGAGCTGTTTTTT. This sequence encodes CAWSGLGQGGGELFF.

The chain is built from TRBV7-2 and TRBJ1-6, with D uncertain. The length of the CDR3 is 16 residues. V lost 1 base to trimming and J lost 5 bases, with 12 bases between them. CDR1 and CDR2 (germline): SGHTA, FQGNSA. The CDR3 loop is CASSLVSAGHNSPLHF. CDR3 nucleotides: TGTGCCAGCAGCTTAGTATCGGCAGGCCATAATTCACCCCTCCACTTT.

V and J are TRBV19 and TRBJ1-4; maybe TRBD1 (5 bases). Germline V gene sequence: CDR1 LNHDA, CDR2 SQIVND (reference sequence). The CDR3 sequence is 15 residues long. Trimming took 8 bases from V and 8 from J, leaving 21 bases between them. The CDR3 DNA reads as TGTGCCAGTGGGCCGATCAGGGTGGAAGGCGAAAAACTGTTTTTT. As protein: CASGPIRVEGEKLFF.

Points on this clone: The sample contains more than one DNA sequence encoding this CDR3. This chain connects TRBV24-1 to TRBJ2-1, with D possibly matching TRBD1 (6 bases). The germline V and J ends were trimmed by 5 bases and 1 base, with 8 bases remaining between them. This CDR3 has 14 residues. Germline V lookup: CDR1 KGHDR, CDR2 SFDVKD. CDR3 amino acids: CATSGRGSYNEQFF. In nucleotides, the CDR3 is TGTGCCACCAGTGGCAGGGGATCCTACAATGAGCAGTTCTTC.

The CDR3 nucleotides read TGTGCCTGGAGCACAGGGATTCCGGAAAAACTGTTTTTT. Encoded protein: CAWSTGIPEKLFF. The V gene is TRBV30, the J gene TRBJ1-4; tentatively, D is TRBD1 (6 bases). Looked up from germline, CDR1 is GTSNPN and CDR2 is SVGIG (reference sequence). The CDR3 runs to 13 residues. Between the trimmed V and J ends, which lost 3 bases and 8 bases, there was a span of 13 bases.